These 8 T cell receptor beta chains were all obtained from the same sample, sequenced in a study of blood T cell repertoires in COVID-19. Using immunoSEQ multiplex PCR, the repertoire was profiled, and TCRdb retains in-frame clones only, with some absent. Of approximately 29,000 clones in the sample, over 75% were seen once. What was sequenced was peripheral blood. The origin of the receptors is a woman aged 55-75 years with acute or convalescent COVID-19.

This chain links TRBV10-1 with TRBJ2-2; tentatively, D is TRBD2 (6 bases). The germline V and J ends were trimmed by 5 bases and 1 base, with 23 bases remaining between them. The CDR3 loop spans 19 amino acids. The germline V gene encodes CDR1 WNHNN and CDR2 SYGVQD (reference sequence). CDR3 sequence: CASSTRGYADTRNTGELFF. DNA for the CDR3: TGCGCCAGCAGTACGCGGGGCTACGCGGACACAAGGAACACCGGGGAGCTGTTTTTT.

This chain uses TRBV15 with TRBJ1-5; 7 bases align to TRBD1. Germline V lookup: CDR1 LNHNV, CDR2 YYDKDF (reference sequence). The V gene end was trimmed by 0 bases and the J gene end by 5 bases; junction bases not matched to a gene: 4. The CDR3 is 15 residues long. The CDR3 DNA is TGTGCCACCAGCAGAGAAGGGGGCGGACATCAGCCCCAGCATTTT. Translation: CATSREGGGHQPQHF.

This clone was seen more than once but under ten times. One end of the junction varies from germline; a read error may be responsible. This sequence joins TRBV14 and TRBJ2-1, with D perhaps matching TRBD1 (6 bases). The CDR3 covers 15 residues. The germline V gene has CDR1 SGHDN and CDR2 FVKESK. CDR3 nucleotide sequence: TGTGCCAGCAGACCCGCCGGGACACAGTACAGTGAGCAGTTCTTC. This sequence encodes CASRPAGTQYSEQFF.

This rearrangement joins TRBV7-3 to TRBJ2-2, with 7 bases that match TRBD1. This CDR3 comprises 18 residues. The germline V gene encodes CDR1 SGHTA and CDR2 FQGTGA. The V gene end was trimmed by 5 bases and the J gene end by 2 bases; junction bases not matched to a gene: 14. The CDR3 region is CASSLRAAGTDNTGELFF. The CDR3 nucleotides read TGTGCCAGCAGCCTGAGAGCGGCCGGGACAGACAACACCGGGGAGCTGTTTTTT. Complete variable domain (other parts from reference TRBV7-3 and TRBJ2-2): GAGVSQTPSNKVTEKGKYVELRCDPISGHTALYWYRQSLGQGPEFLIYFQGTGAADDSGLPNDRFFAVRPEGSVSTLKIQRTERGDSAVYLCASSLRAAGTDNTGELFFGEGSRLTVL.

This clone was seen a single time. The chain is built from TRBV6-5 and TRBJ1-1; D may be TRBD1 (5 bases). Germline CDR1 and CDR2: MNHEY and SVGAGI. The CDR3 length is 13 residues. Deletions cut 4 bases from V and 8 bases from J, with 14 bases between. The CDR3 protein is CASSSRIQAEAFF. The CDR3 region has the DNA TGTGCCAGCAGTTCACGCATACAGGCGGAAGCTTTCTTT.

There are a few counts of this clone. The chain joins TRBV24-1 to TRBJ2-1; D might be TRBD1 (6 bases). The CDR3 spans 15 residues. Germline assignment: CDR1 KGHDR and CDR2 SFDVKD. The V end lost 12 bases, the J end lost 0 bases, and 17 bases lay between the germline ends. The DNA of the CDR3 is TGTGCCGTATCGGGCGGACAGACCTCCTACAATGAGCAGTTCTTC. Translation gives CAVSGGQTSYNEQFF.

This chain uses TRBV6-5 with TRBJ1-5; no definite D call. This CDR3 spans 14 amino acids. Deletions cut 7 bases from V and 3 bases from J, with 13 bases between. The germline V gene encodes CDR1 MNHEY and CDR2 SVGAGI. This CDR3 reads CASTIRGDNQPQHF. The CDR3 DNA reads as TGTGCCAGCACCATACGGGGTGACAATCAGCCCCAGCATTTT.

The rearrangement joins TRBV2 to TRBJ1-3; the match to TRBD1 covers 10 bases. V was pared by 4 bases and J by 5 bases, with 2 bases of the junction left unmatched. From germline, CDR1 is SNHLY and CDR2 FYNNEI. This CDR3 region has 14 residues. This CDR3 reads CASSGGQGRNTIYF. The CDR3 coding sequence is TGTGCCAGCAGTGGGGGACAGGGGAGAAACACCATATATTTT.